This section outlines one T cell receptor beta chain sequence together with its context. This clonotype appeared a few times. This receptor's antigen is unknown. Base quality data are lacking; no much larger clone is found one base away. The germline V gene yields MGHRA for CDR1 and YSYEKL for CDR2. The CDR3 holds 16 amino acids from the cysteine to the phenylalanine. The DNA shown is the 48-base CDR3, in frame from base 1. The V end gives up 0 bases and the J end 3 bases, leaving 5 bases in the junction not matched to a gene. Library preparation employed PCR. TCRdb names Illumina HiSeq 2500 as the instrument used. Molecular barcoding was employed in the preparation of TCR libraries, with unique molecular identifiers being used to normalize TCRbeta repertoire quantification. The public sequencing data were trimmed at Q25 with fastp and processed into clonotypes with MiXCR by TCRdb, which kept only in-frame beta chains. Rows are unified per CDR3 protein, each entry keeping the most common DNA and genes. This sample comprises about 270,000 distinct CDR3 sequences, 9.5% to 10% of them detected only once. About 9.4% of the sample is in the top ten clones.

The sample belongs to a study of T-cell reconstitution after alpha-beta-depleted transplantation in children (dated by TCRdb to 2015 to 2016). Describing the broader study: The study quantitatively tracked T-cell immune reconstitution after TCRalphabeta/CD19-depleted allogeneic hematopoietic cell transplantation in children using TCR repertoire profiling.

The sequence derives from a human donor who donated a stem cell graft to a child with SCID. The chain links TRBV4-1 with TRBJ2-3; 8 bases in the middle match TRBD1. This specimen consisted of PBMCs from the stem cell graft donor, obtained from the stem cell graft. The nucleotide sequence is given as TGCGCCAGCAGCCAAGAAGGACAGGGAAGAACAGATACGCAGTATTTT. This translates into CASSQEGQGRTDTQYF.